This passage covers 24 T cell receptor beta chains from one sample sequenced in a study of OX40 agonist ivuxolimab in advanced cancers. Profiling relied on immunoSEQ multiplex PCR, and the TCRdb table lists in-frame clones only, not all of them. The sample includes tens of thousands of clones, around 87% of them seen just once. Sample: CD4+ or CD8+ T cells sorted from blood, taken in a trial of the OX40 agonist ivuxolimab. The source is an adult with an advanced solid tumor such as melanoma, head and neck, liver or kidney cancer.

This sequence joins TRBV10-3 and TRBJ2-1; TRBD2 agrees at 13 bases. V lost 2 bases to trimming and J lost 13 bases; unmatched junction nucleotides: 2. Per germline, CDR1 ENHRY and CDR2 SYGVKD. CDR3 length: 13 amino acids. The CDR3 reads CAISEGLAGAQFF. The CDR3 nucleotides are TGTGCCATCAGTGAGGGACTAGCGGGAGCTCAGTTCTTC.

This chain links TRBV27 with TRBJ2-1; the match to TRBD2 covers 8 bases. CDR3 length equals 14 residues. Germline V gene lookup returns CDR1 MNHEY and CDR2 SMNVEV (reference sequence). V lost 9 bases and J lost 2; bases outside the gene matches: 6. CDR3 amino acids: CARALAGAYNEQFF. In DNA form, the CDR3 reads TGTGCCAGGGCCCTAGCGGGCGCCTACAATGAGCAGTTCTTC.

V is TRBV19 and J is TRBJ2-3, with 9 positions matching TRBD2. This CDR3 has 16 residues. Germline CDR1 reads LNHDA; CDR2 reads SQIVND (reference sequence). The trim removed 5 bases at V and 4 bases at J, leaving 10 bases unmatched. The CDR3 DNA reads TGTGCCAGTAGTCCAACAGCGGGGGGACGGGCAGATACGCAGTATTTT. It codes for CASSPTAGGRADTQYF.

The chain couples TRBV5-1 to TRBJ2-7; a possible D gene is TRBD2 (6 bases). Germline values: CDR1 SGHRS, CDR2 YFSETQ. V dropped 3 bases and J dropped 3 bases, with 13 bases sitting between them. The CDR3 loop spans 14 amino acids. CDR3 loop: CASSSPGTYYEQYF. The CDR3 coding sequence is TGCGCCAGCAGCTCCCCCGGGACTTACTACGAGCAGTACTTC. The full variable domain, in which reference TRBV5-1 and TRBJ2-7 provide the parts outside the CDR3, is KAGVTQTPRYLIKTRGQQVTLSCSPISGHRSVSWYQQTPGQGLQFLFEYFSETQRNKGNFPGRFSGRQFSNSRSEMNVSTLELGDSALYLCASSSPGTYYEQYFGPGTRLTVT.

The J gene is TRBJ1-1, the V gene TRBV7-3; D gene ambiguous. Trimming removed 4 bases at V and 6 bases at J, with 12 bases between. Germline V gene sequence: CDR1 SGHTA, CDR2 FQGTGA. The CDR3 spans 13 residues. The CDR3 protein is CASSYIRTAEAFF. The CDR3 coding sequence is TGTGCCAGCAGCTACATTCGGACGGCTGAAGCTTTCTTT.

The chain combines TRBV19 with TRBJ2-6; 8 nucleotides align to TRBD1. The CDR3 contains 16 residues. With 7 bases clipped from V and 4 bases from J, the junction kept 9 bases outside the gene matches. The germline CDR1 and CDR2 sequences are LNHDA and SQIVND (reference sequence). As DNA, the CDR3 is TGTGCCAGTACCGACAGGGGCGGCTCGGGGGCCAACGTCCTGACTTTC. Its protein is CASTDRGGSGANVLTF.

The chain carries TRBV5-1 and TRBJ2-2; 12 bases are a match to TRBD1. In germline, CDR1 is SGHRS, CDR2 YFSETQ. V shed 6 bases, J shed 7 bases, and the junction held 7 bases outside the gene matches. This CDR3 has 15 amino acids. The CDR3 sequence: CASKEGTGGYGELFF. The DNA for the CDR3 is TGCGCCAGCAAAGAAGGGACAGGGGGCTACGGGGAGCTGTTTTTT. Supplemented by reference TRBV5-1 and TRBJ2-2, the full variable domain reads KAGVTQTPRYLIKTRGQQVTLSCSPISGHRSVSWYQQTPGQGLQFLFEYFSETQRNKGNFPGRFSGRQFSNSRSEMNVSTLELGDSALYLCASKEGTGGYGELFFGEGSRLTVL.

The chain uses TRBV4-3 and TRBJ1-6, with D tentatively TRBD1 (6 bases). The germline gives CDR1 LGHNA, CDR2 YSLEER. This CDR3 spans 20 amino acids. Deletions cut 7 bases from V and 0 bases from J, with 25 bases between. As DNA, the CDR3 is TGCGCCAGCAAGCAAGGGGACGTCGGGACATTTAGCTCCTATAATTCACCCCTCCACTTT. Encoded protein: CASKQGDVGTFSSYNSPLHF.

This rearrangement joins TRBV7-2 to TRBJ1-1; D is possibly TRBD1 (5 bases). Germline CDR1 SGHTA, CDR2 FQGNSA. The CDR3 is 14 amino acids. V lost 1 base to trimming and J lost 5 bases, with 11 bases between them. The CDR3 bases are TGTGCCAGCAGCTTAGGTCCCAGGGCGACTGAAGCTTTCTTT. This translates into CASSLGPRATEAFF.

The chain couples TRBV29-1 to TRBJ2-5; D possibly matches TRBD1 or TRBD2 (5 bases each). This CDR3 is 13 amino acids long. Germline assignment: CDR1 SQVTM and CDR2 ANQGSEA. The V end lost 4 bases, the J end lost 2 bases, and 11 bases lay between the germline ends. The CDR3: CSVVRDGQETQYF. Written as DNA, the CDR3 is TGCAGCGTTGTTCGGGACGGGCAAGAGACCCAGTACTTC.

The chain carries TRBV6-1 and TRBJ2-5; D may be TRBD1 (6 bases). This CDR3 contains 13 residues. The V end was cut by 6 bases, the J end by 5 bases, with 13 bases between. Germline V lookup: CDR1 MNHNS, CDR2 SASEGT. The CDR3 DNA is TGTGCCAGCAGGAGGGCGAGGGGGGAGACCCAGTACTTC. It codes for CASRRARGETQYF.

The DNA of the CDR3 is TGTGCCAGCAGCTCCTGGGGCGGAAATAGCAATCAGCCCCAGCATTTT. It codes for CASSSWGGNSNQPQHF. J is TRBJ1-5 and V is TRBV7-8; possible D gene TRBD1, 5 bases. V was pared by 4 bases and J by 0 bases, with 13 bases between. CDR1 SGHVS and CDR2 FQNEAQ come from the germline V gene. This CDR3 has 16 amino acids.

J is TRBJ1-5 and V is TRBV5-6; 7 bases map to TRBD1. The length of the CDR3 is 14 residues. Per the germline V gene, CDR1 is SGHDT and CDR2 is YYEEEE. The J segment lost 2 bases and the V segment lost 4 bases, leaving 3 bases of the junction unmatched. The DNA for the CDR3 is TGTGCCAGCAGCCGCGGACAGGGCAATCAGCCCCAGCATTTT. It yields the protein CASSRGQGNQPQHF.

This chain joins TRBV5-1 and TRBJ2-1; D may be TRBD1 (5 bases). Germline V gene lookup returns CDR1 SGHRS and CDR2 YFSETQ. V lost 0 bases, J lost 8 bases, and 15 bases lay in between. The CDR3 consists of 15 residues. CDR3 in DNA: TGCGCCAGCAGCTTGGGGTCCAGGGTGATGGATGAGCAGTTCTTC. This gives the protein CASSLGSRVMDEQFF.

The CDR3 reads CASSLQGAGGEQYF. The CDR3 DNA is TGTGCCAGCAGCCTACAGGGGGCTGGAGGGGAGCAGTACTTC. The chain combines TRBV7-9 with TRBJ2-7, with 9 bases aligning to TRBD1. V dropped 5 bases and J dropped 7; count of bases not matched to a gene: 9. Germline loops: CDR1 SEHNR, CDR2 FQNEAQ (reference sequence). The CDR3 has 14 amino acids.

The CDR3 sequence: CTSSQGRAGGYEQYF. The CDR3 DNA reads TGCACCAGCAGCCAAGGGAGAGCGGGAGGTTACGAGCAGTACTTC. The chain couples TRBV1 to TRBJ2-7; TRBD2 reflects the table's D call only, with no check against the DNA. TRBV1 is described as a pseudogene. CDR3 size: 15 residues.

V gene TRBV5-8 combines with J gene TRBJ2-3; D call uncertain. Germline V gene data show CDR1 as SGHTS and CDR2 as YDEGEE. Trimming cost V 5 bases and J 2 bases, with 12 bases left between them. The CDR3 runs 14 residues. DNA for the CDR3: TGTGCCAGCAGTCCTGGGCAGGTCACAGATACGCAGTATTTT. It codes for CASSPGQVTDTQYF.

The V and J genes are TRBV6-6 and TRBJ2-7, with D perhaps given as TRBD1 or TRBD2 (5 bases each). The CDR3 is made up of 13 amino acids. The V end lost 6 bases, the J end lost 7 bases, and 16 bases lay between the germline ends. Germline loops: CDR1 MNHNY, CDR2 SVGAGI (reference sequence). The CDR3 sequence: CASSPGPFMEQYF. DNA of the CDR3: TGTGCCAGCAGCCCGGGACCCTTCATGGAGCAGTACTTC.

V is TRBV30 and J is TRBJ1-1; the match to TRBD1 covers 9 bases. The CDR3 is 12 amino acids. V was pared by 2 bases and J by 11 bases, with 6 bases of the junction left unmatched. The germline V gene has CDR1 GTSNPN and CDR2 SVGIG (reference sequence). The CDR3: CAWSHRGRKAFF. The CDR3 DNA reads TGTGCCTGGAGTCACAGGGGGCGTAAGGCTTTCTTT.

This chain connects TRBV4-2 to TRBJ2-7; D is possibly TRBD2 (6 bases). Germline assignment: CDR1 LGHNA and CDR2 YNFKEQ. Trimming removed 0 bases from V and 4 bases from J, with 10 bases in between. The CDR3 consists of 14 residues. The CDR3 here is CASSQEKLAYEQYF. The CDR3 DNA follows: TGTGCCAGCAGCCAAGAGAAACTAGCTTACGAGCAGTACTTC.

The rearrangement uses TRBV6-5 and TRBJ1-1; 9 nucleotides agree with TRBD1. After removal of 6 bases from V and 10 bases from J, the junction contained 3 bases not matched to a gene. The germline V gene encodes CDR1 MNHEY and CDR2 SVGAGI. The CDR3 loop spans 11 amino acids. The CDR3 spells CASRSTGGAFF. The CDR3 DNA follows: TGTGCCAGCAGATCGACAGGGGGAGCTTTCTTT.

As to this clone: An end of the junction differs from the germline gene, which may be a read error. The chain recombines TRBV7-2 with TRBJ2-7, with D possibly matching TRBD2 (6 bases). This CDR3 region has 15 residues. Germline assignment: CDR1 SGHTA and CDR2 FQGNSA. This CDR3 reads CVSSLEVAGPLEQYF. CDR3 DNA sequence: TGTGTCAGCAGCTTAGAGGTTGCGGGACCACTTGAGCAGTACTTC.

This clone was detected only once. This chain connects TRBV9 to TRBJ1-1, with D possibly being TRBD1 (5 bases). The germline V gene has CDR1 SGDLS and CDR2 YYNGEE. Trimming left V 4 bases short and J 10 bases short, with 20 bases between. The CDR3 has 14 amino acids. Written as DNA, the CDR3 is TGTGCCAGCAGCCCGAGAGGGAGAGGGGATGGAGCTTTCTTT. This codes for CASSPRGRGDGAFF.

The chain is built from TRBV30 and TRBJ1-3; D gene ambiguous. CDR1 GTSNPN and CDR2 SVGIG come from the germline V gene (reference sequence). The CDR3 is 14 residues long. V was cut by 2 bases and J by 0 bases, with 8 bases left in between. This CDR3 is CAWSSRNSGNTIYF. Here the CDR3 DNA reads TGTGCCTGGAGTTCCCGAAACTCTGGAAACACCATATATTTT.